The 25 T cell receptor beta chains below come from one sample, sequenced in a study of blood T cell repertoires in COVID-19. Some clones are missing from TCRdb's copy, which holds only in-frame ones; the method was immunoSEQ multiplex PCR. The table includes tens of thousands of clones, approximately 90% detected once. Sequences were obtained from peripheral blood. Source of these receptors: a woman in her sixties with acute or convalescent COVID-19.

The chain combines TRBV3-1 (or the pseudogene TRBV3-2) with TRBJ2-3; TRBD2 matches at 7 bases. The V gene end was trimmed by 8 bases and the J gene end by 3 bases; junction bases not matched to a gene: 11. Germline loops: CDR1 LGHDT, CDR2 YNNKEL (reference sequence). This CDR3 has 15 amino acids. As DNA, the CDR3 is TGTGCCAGCGCCCCGATGGGAGGGCCTACAGATACGCAGTATTTT. This translates into CASAPMGGPTDTQYF.

This clone was detected once. CDR3 residues: CASGFLRGSTDTQYF. DNA for the CDR3: TGTGCCAGCGGATTCCTCCGAGGGAGCACAGATACGCAGTATTTT. The chain combines TRBV28 with TRBJ2-3; a possible D gene is TRBD2 (5 bases). From germline, CDR1 is MDHEN and CDR2 SYDVKM. The CDR3 extends over 15 amino acids. Deletions cut 8 bases from V and 0 bases from J, with 15 bases between.

The chain recombines TRBV5-6 with TRBJ2-4, with D possibly matching TRBD2 (6 bases). Germline loops: CDR1 SGHDT, CDR2 YYEEEE. V lost 2 bases and J lost 0, with 15 bases in between. The length of the CDR3 is 17 residues. The CDR3 nucleotides read TGTGCCAGCAGCTTCTCGATAGCGGCCCTAGCCAAAAACATTCAGTACTTC. Translated: CASSFSIAALAKNIQYF.

The CDR3 DNA reads TGTGCCAGCTCTACTAGCGGGGGGGCCTCCTACGAGCAGTACGTC. Its protein is CASSTSGGASYEQYV. V and J are TRBV18 and TRBJ2-7, with 13 positions matching TRBD2. The CDR3 runs to 15 residues. CDR1 KGHSH and CDR2 LQKENI come from the germline V gene. Germline trimming cut 6 bases from V and 0 bases from J; bases unmatched to any gene: 2.

The gene calls are TRBV20-1 and TRBJ2-5; 11 nucleotides agree with TRBD1. CDR1 is DFQATT and CDR2 is SNEGSKA in the germline V gene (reference sequence). The CDR3 spans 15 residues. Losses at the gene ends were 3 bases for V and 3 bases for J; bases not matched to a gene: 6. CDR3 protein: CSASGDRGGEETQYF. In DNA form, the CDR3 reads TGCAGTGCTAGTGGGGACAGGGGGGGGGAAGAGACCCAGTACTTC.

The rearrangement links TRBV6-5 to TRBJ1-4, with TRBD1 matching 8 bases. This CDR3 contains 14 residues. The ends lost 8 bases at V and 4 bases at J; junction bases unmatched: 6. CDR1 is MNHEY, CDR2 SVGAGI, per germline. CDR3 nucleotide sequence: TGTGCCAGCTCGGACAGGGAAGTTAATGAAAAACTGTTTTTT. It codes for CASSDREVNEKLFF.

V is TRBV18 and J is TRBJ2-3, with D perhaps matching TRBD1 (6 bases). V gave up 0 bases and J gave up 0 bases, with 10 bases separating them. The CDR3 is 16 amino acids. The germline CDR1 and CDR2 sequences are KGHSH and LQKENI. The CDR3 nucleotides read TGTGCCAGCTCACCACCGGGCAGGGGAAGCACAGATACGCAGTATTTT. Residues: CASSPPGRGSTDTQYF.

The CDR3 sequence: CASSPSTGYNLGGTDTQYF. Written as DNA, the CDR3 is TGTGCCAGCTCACCGTCGACAGGTTACAACCTAGGGGGCACAGATACGCAGTATTTT. V usage is TRBV18 and J usage is TRBJ2-3; the D gene is possibly TRBD1 (6 bases). Deletions cut 3 bases from V and 1 base from J, with 23 bases between. Germline CDR1 KGHSH, CDR2 LQKENI. The length of the CDR3 is 19 residues. Combining the CDR3 with reference TRBV18 and TRBJ2-3 gives the whole variable domain NAGVMQNPRHLVRRRGQEARLRCSPMKGHSHVYWYRQLPEEGLKFMVYLQKENIIDESGMPKERFSAEFPKEGPSILRIQQVVRGDSAAYFCASSPSTGYNLGGTDTQYFGPGTRLTVL.

The rearrangement joins TRBV9 to TRBJ1-5; D is perhaps TRBD1 (6 bases). Germline V CDR1 and CDR2: SGDLS, YYNGEE. The germline V and J ends were trimmed by 3 bases and 5 bases, with 18 bases remaining between them. This CDR3 comprises 16 residues. The CDR3 DNA sequence: TGTGCCAGCAGCGGAGGGACATTCAGTAACGATCAGCCCCAGCATTTT. Protein product: CASSGGTFSNDQPQHF.

The chain employs TRBV10-2 and TRBJ1-2; 7 bases match TRBD1. The CDR3 spans 14 residues. Germline CDR1 and CDR2: WSHSY and SAAADI. V was clipped by 7 bases and J by 4 bases; unmatched bases: 9. The CDR3 coding sequence is TGCGCCAGCATACAAGGAGGGGGCAGCTATGGCTACACCTTC. Amino acids: CASIQGGGSYGYTF.

This chain connects TRBV6-2 or TRBV6-3 to TRBJ2-2; 12 bases are shared with TRBD2. The CDR3 runs 17 residues. The ends lost 5 bases at V and 6 bases at J; junction bases unmatched: 10. Germline V gene lookup returns CDR1 MNHEY and CDR2 SVGEGT. The CDR3 DNA follows: TGTGCCAGCAGTACCCCCGGACTAGCGGGACTTGCCGGGGAGCTGTTTTTT. Translation: CASSTPGLAGLAGELFF.

The gene calls are TRBV28 and TRBJ2-7; 8 bases line up with TRBD1. With V trimmed by 6 bases and J by 3 bases, 4 bases remained unmatched. From germline, CDR1 is MDHEN and CDR2 SYDVKM. This CDR3 spans 13 amino acids. CDR3 in amino acids: CASSPTGGYEQYV. DNA for the CDR3: TGTGCCAGCAGCCCAACAGGGGGCTACGAGCAGTACGTC.

V and J are TRBV11-2 and TRBJ2-2; 8 bases are shared with TRBD1. Germline V gene data show CDR1 as SGHAT and CDR2 as FQNNGV. This CDR3 comprises 15 residues. The V segment lost 4 bases and the J segment 5 bases; nucleotides outside the gene matches: 6. DNA of the CDR3: TGTGCCAGCAGCTCGTTGACAGGGGTTACCGGGGAGCTGTTTTTT. This codes for CASSSLTGVTGELFF.

V is TRBV5-1 and J is TRBJ1-1, with 11 bases identical to TRBD1. Germline values: CDR1 SGHRS, CDR2 YFSETQ. The CDR3 is 17 amino acids. With V trimmed by 2 bases and J by 3 bases, 9 bases remained unmatched. This chain's CDR3 is CASSFGQGASWHTEAFF. CDR3 nucleotides: TGCGCCAGCAGCTTCGGACAGGGGGCGTCTTGGCACACTGAAGCTTTCTTT.

This clone was counted a few times. This rearrangement joins TRBV11-2 to TRBJ1-2; tentative D call: TRBD1 (5 bases). V was clipped by 5 bases and J by 8 bases, with 24 bases between them. The CDR3 contains 16 residues. CDR1 and CDR2 from the germline V gene are SGHAT and FQNNGV. The CDR3: CASSPRVGGTSRGYTF. The CDR3 nucleotides read TGTGCCAGCAGCCCACGAGTGGGGGGTACATCAAGGGGCTACACCTTC.

The CDR3 reads CASSNQGARTDTQYF. CDR3 DNA: TGTGCCAGCAGTAACCAGGGGGCAAGGACAGATACGCAGTATTTT. The chain is built from TRBV28 and TRBJ2-3, with 8 positions matching TRBD1. Unmatched junction bases numbered 7, after V lost 5 bases and J lost 3 bases. Germline CDR1 MDHEN, CDR2 SYDVKM. The CDR3 is 15 amino acids.

The chain couples TRBV19 to TRBJ2-3; tentative D call: TRBD2 (6 bases). The CDR3 spans 17 residues. Germline V CDR1 and CDR2: LNHDA, SQIVND (reference sequence). The V and J ends lost 7 bases and 0 bases respectively, with 20 bases between them. The CDR3 sequence: CASNPLGWGESTDTQYF. Here the CDR3 DNA reads TGTGCCAGTAACCCCCTCGGTTGGGGGGAAAGCACAGATACGCAGTATTTT. The full variable domain, completed using reference TRBV19 and TRBJ2-3, is DGGITQSPKYLFRKEGQNVTLSCEQNLNHDAMYWYRQDPGQGLRLIYYSQIVNDFQKGDIAEGYSVSREKKESFPLTVTSAQKNPTAFYLCASNPLGWGESTDTQYFGPGTRLTVL.

This clone was recorded a few times. As DNA, the CDR3 is TGCGCCAGCAAAGCAGGGCCTAGCAATCAGCCCCAGCATTTT. As protein: CASKAGPSNQPQHF. V gene TRBV23-1 combines with J gene TRBJ1-5, with TRBD1 as a possible D gene (5 bases). TRBV23-1 is an open reading frame, and its role is uncertain. CDR3 length: 14 residues. V lost 7 bases and J 0 bases, leaving 10 bases between the germline ends.

The chain links TRBV29-1 to TRBJ2-5, with 12 bases aligning to TRBD1. This CDR3 is built from 15 residues. V was pared by 6 bases and J by 5 bases, with 10 bases of the junction left unmatched. Germline assignment: CDR1 SQVTM and CDR2 ANQGSEA. CDR3 sequence (DNA): TGCAGCGTCGCAACCGGGACAGGGGGCGTTGAGACCCAGTACTTC. Residues: CSVATGTGGVETQYF.

V usage is TRBV15 and J usage is TRBJ1-2; D not resolved. Trimming took off 1 base at V and 4 bases at J, with 10 bases between the two ends. The germline V gene encodes CDR1 LNHNV and CDR2 YYDKDF (reference sequence). The CDR3 consists of 14 residues. CDR3 sequence (DNA): TGTGCCACCAGCAGAGCAACAGCTGGCTATGGCTACACCTTC. This gives the protein CATSRATAGYGYTF.

This clone came up once. The chain joins TRBV7-9 to TRBJ1-2; TRBD1 matches 7 bases. V shed 4 bases, J shed 7 bases, and the junction held 12 bases outside the gene matches. Germline V CDR1 and CDR2: SEHNR, FQNEAQ (reference sequence). The CDR3 runs 15 residues. The DNA for the CDR3 is TGTGCCAGCAGCTCCCTAGGAGGGGGCGCCGTTGGCTACACCTTC. Its translation is CASSSLGGGAVGYTF.

The chain carries TRBV6-5 and TRBJ1-1; D gene unclear. The CDR3 runs 15 residues. Deletions cut 0 bases from V and 5 bases from J, with 13 bases between. The germline CDR1 and CDR2 sequences are MNHEY and SVGAGI. CDR3 DNA sequence: TGTGCCAGCAGTTACTCGGGCAGGCGAGGGACTGAAGCTTTCTTT. This sequence encodes CASSYSGRRGTEAFF.

This chain connects TRBV10-3 to TRBJ1-1; tentative D call: TRBD1 (6 bases). The CDR3 is 13 amino acids. The germline gives CDR1 ENHRY, CDR2 SYGVKD. Trimming removed 5 bases from V and 1 base from J, with 8 bases in between. The CDR3, as DNA: TGTGCCATCAGTTTACAGGGGAACACTGAAGCTTTCTTT. Its protein product is CAISLQGNTEAFF.

The V gene is TRBV5-8, the J gene TRBJ2-1; 9 bases match TRBD2. CDR1 is SGHTS, CDR2 YDEGEE, per germline. After removal of 4 bases from V and 9 bases from J, the junction contained 14 bases not matched to a gene. This CDR3 has 16 amino acids. The CDR3 DNA reads as TGTGCCAGCAGCGGCCCGGTTGCGGGGGGGAGGGGTGAGCAGTTCTTC. Amino acid sequence: CASSGPVAGGRGEQFF.

The chain carries TRBV19 and TRBJ2-1, with D perhaps TRBD1 (6 bases). The CDR3 totals 15 residues. V lost 5 bases to trimming and J lost 5 bases, with 16 bases between them. CDR1 is LNHDA, CDR2 SQIVND, per germline (reference sequence). The CDR3 DNA follows: TGTGCCAGTAGTGTCGGACAGAACGGTCACAATGAGCAGTTCTTC. Protein sequence: CASSVGQNGHNEQFF.